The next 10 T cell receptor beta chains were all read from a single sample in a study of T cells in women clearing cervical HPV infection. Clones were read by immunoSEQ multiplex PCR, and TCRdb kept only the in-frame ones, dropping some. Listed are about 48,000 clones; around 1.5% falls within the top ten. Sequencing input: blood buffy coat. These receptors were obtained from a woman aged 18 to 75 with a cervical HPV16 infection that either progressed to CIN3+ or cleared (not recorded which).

CDR3 sequence reads: CASSKRDRISGNTIYF. The DNA read from the CDR3 is TGTGCCAGTAGTAAAAGGGACAGGATATCTGGAAACACC. This chain links TRBV19 with TRBJ1-3; 8 nucleotides match TRBD1. The CDR3 end falls 3 residues outside the read, so it is completed with the germline J gene. V shed 4 bases and J 1 base; nucleotides not matched to a gene: 6. Germline V lookup: CDR1 LNHDA, CDR2 SQIVND (reference sequence). The CDR3 covers 16 residues.

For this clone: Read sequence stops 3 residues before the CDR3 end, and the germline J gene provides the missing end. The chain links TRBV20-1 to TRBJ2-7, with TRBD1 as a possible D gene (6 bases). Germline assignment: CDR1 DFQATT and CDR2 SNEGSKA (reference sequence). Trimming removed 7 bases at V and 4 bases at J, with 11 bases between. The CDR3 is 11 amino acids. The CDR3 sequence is CSVDSKYEQYF. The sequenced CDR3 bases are TGCAGTGTGGACAGCAAGTACGAG.

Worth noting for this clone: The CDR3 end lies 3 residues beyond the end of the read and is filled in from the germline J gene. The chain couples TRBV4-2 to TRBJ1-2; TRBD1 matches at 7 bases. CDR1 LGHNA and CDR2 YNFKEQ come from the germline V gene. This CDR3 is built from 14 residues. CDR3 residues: CASSRNRGDYGYTF. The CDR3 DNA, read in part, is TGTGCCAGCAGCCGAAACAGGGGAGATTACGGC.

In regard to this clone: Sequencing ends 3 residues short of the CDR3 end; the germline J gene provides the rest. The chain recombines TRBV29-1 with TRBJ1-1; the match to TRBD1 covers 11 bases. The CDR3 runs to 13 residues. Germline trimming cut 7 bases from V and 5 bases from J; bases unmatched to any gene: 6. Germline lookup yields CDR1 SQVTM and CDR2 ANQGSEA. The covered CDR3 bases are TGCAGCGCTGGACAGGGGGCGGGAACTGAA. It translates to CSAGQGAGTE. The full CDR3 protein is CSAGQGAGTEAFF.

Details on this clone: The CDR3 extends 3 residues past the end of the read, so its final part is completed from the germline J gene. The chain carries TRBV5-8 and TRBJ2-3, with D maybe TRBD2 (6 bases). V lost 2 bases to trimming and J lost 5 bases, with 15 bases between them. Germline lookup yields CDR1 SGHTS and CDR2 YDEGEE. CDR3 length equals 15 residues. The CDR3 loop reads CASSFTSPPLDTQYF. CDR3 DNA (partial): TGTGCCAGCAGCTTTACTAGCCCTCCATTAGATACG.

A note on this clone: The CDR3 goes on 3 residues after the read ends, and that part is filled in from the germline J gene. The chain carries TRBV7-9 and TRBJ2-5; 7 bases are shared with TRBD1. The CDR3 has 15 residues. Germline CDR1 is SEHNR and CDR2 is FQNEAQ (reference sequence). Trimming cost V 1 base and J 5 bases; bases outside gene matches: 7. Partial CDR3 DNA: TGTGCCAGCAGCTTAGTTACAGGGGTTGGGGAGACC. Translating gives CASSLVTGVGET. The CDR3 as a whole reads CASSLVTGVGETQYF.

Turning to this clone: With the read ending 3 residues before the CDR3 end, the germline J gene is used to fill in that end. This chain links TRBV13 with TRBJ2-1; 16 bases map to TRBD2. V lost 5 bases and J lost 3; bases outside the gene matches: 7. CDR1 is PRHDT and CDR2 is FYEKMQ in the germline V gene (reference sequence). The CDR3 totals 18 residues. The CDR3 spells CASSALGLAGGSYNEQFF. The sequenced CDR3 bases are TGTGCCAGCAGCGCCTTGGGACTAGCGGGGGGGAGCTACAATGAG.

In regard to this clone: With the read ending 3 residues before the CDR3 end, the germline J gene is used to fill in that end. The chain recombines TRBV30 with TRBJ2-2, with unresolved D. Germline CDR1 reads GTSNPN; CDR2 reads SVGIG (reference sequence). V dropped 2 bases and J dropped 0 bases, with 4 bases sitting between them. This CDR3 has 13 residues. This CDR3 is CAWSQANTGELFF. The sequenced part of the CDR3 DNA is TGTGCCTGGAGTCAGGCGAACACCGGGGAG.

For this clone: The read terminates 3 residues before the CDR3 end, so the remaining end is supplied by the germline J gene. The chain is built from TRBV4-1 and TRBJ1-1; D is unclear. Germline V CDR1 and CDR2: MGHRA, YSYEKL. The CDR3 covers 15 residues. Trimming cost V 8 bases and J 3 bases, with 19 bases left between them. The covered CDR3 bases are TGCGCCAGCCGGTTATCCCCTCACGATCACACTGAA. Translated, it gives CASRLSPHDHTE. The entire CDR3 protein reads CASRLSPHDHTEAFF.

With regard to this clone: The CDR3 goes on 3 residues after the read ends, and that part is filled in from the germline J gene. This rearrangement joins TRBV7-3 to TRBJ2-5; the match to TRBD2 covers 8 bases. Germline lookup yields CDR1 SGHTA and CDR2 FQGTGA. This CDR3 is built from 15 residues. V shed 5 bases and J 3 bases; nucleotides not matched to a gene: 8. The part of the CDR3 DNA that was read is TGTGCCAGCAGCCGGGGGATAGCGGGGAAAGAGACC. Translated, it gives CASSRGIAGKET. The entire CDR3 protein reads CASSRGIAGKETQYF.